This entry lists 16 T cell receptor beta chains sequenced from one sample in a study of blood T cell repertoires in COVID-19. The repertoire was sequenced with immunoSEQ multiplex PCR; TCRdb's copy has only in-frame clones and lacks some. Of 250,000 to 350,000 clones in the sample, nearly 90% are singletons; the top ten hold approximately 4%. The sample taken for sequencing was PBMCs or T cells enriched from blood (not recorded which). The receptor source for this set is a woman between 18 and 29 years old with acute COVID-19.

The J gene is TRBJ2-7, the V gene TRBV5-5, with D possibly matching TRBD2 (6 bases). The CDR3 length is 14 residues. Trimming cost V 3 bases and J 6 bases, with 16 bases left between them. Per germline, CDR1 SGHKS and CDR2 YYEKEE (reference sequence). The CDR3 sequence is CASSSTGAVFEQYF. CDR3 bases: TGTGCCAGCAGCTCTACGGGAGCGGTTTTCGAGCAGTACTTC.

Written as DNA, the CDR3 is TGTGCCAGCAGTTTATCCGGGATAGTCGATGAGCAGTTCTTC. It codes for CASSLSGIVDEQFF. The genes are TRBV27 and TRBJ2-1, with a tentative D call TRBD2 (5 bases). Trimming cost V 0 bases and J 8 bases, with 11 bases left between them. CDR1 and CDR2 from the germline V gene are MNHEY and SMNVEV (reference sequence). CDR3 length: 14 residues.

This chain links TRBV7-8 with TRBJ2-7; 9 nucleotides line up with TRBD2. After removal of 2 bases from V and 2 bases from J, the junction contained 10 bases not matched to a gene. The CDR3 sequence is 17 residues long. The germline CDR1 and CDR2 sequences are SGHVS and FQNEAQ. The DNA for the CDR3 is TGTGCCAGCAGCTTAAGGGGTTCGGCTAGCGGGACCTACGAGCAGTACTTC. Translation gives CASSLRGSASGTYEQYF.

The V and J genes are TRBV28 and TRBJ1-2; tentatively, D is TRBD1 (5 bases). V dropped 3 bases and J dropped 6 bases, with 14 bases sitting between them. The CDR3 loop spans 14 amino acids. Per germline, CDR1 MDHEN and CDR2 SYDVKM. The CDR3 spells CASSLDMRPDGYTF. The CDR3 bases are TGTGCCAGCAGTTTGGACATGCGCCCAGATGGCTACACCTTC.

This chain connects TRBV27 to TRBJ2-1, with 8 nucleotides matching TRBD2. The germline V gene has CDR1 MNHEY and CDR2 SMNVEV (reference sequence). After removal of 6 bases from V and 0 bases from J, the junction contained 4 bases not matched to a gene. The CDR3 runs to 15 residues. The CDR3 loop reads CASSRSGSSYNEQFF. CDR3 bases: TGTGCCAGCAGCCGCAGCGGGAGCTCCTACAATGAGCAGTTCTTC.

This chain joins TRBV19 and TRBJ1-3; TRBD1 matches at 7 bases. The V gene's germline CDR1 is LNHDA and CDR2 SQIVND (reference sequence). V lost 3 bases, J lost 2 bases, and 4 bases stayed unmatched. The CDR3 has 15 residues. The CDR3 DNA reads TGTGCCAGTAGTATCTTTACAGGGGCTGGAAACACCATATATTTT. Translated, it gives CASSIFTGAGNTIYF.

This chain connects TRBV7-9 to TRBJ2-5; weak D call: TRBD2 (5 bases). The CDR3 loop spans 14 amino acids. V lost 1 base, J lost 7 bases, and 13 bases lay in between. Germline lookup yields CDR1 SEHNR and CDR2 FQNEAQ (reference sequence). CDR3 nucleotides: TGTGCCAGCAGCTTAGGCACGGGGTTGGGGACCCAGTACTTC. Its protein product is CASSLGTGLGTQYF.

The CDR3 reads CASSLLAAPNTGELFF. The CDR3 DNA follows: TGCGCCAGCAGCTTACTAGCGGCCCCGAACACCGGGGAGCTGTTTTTT. The V and J genes are TRBV5-1 and TRBJ2-2; 8 bases map to TRBD2. This CDR3 comprises 16 residues. Germline assignment: CDR1 SGHRS and CDR2 YFSETQ. The junction had 3 bases not matched to a gene; V was cut back by 2 bases and J by 0 bases.

V usage is TRBV20-1 and J usage is TRBJ1-5, with 8 bases fitting TRBD1. The CDR3 length is 11 residues. Germline V gene sequence: CDR1 DFQATT, CDR2 SNEGSKA (reference sequence). The CDR3 sequence: CSAEGQGTQHF. CDR3 bases: TGCAGCGCCGAAGGACAGGGAACCCAGCATTTT.

The chain uses TRBV5-5 and TRBJ2-3; 8 bases are shared with TRBD1. The J segment lost 5 bases and the V segment lost 4 bases, leaving 9 bases of the junction unmatched. This CDR3 is built from 15 residues. Germline V gene data show CDR1 as SGHKS and CDR2 as YYEKEE (reference sequence). CDR3 region: CASSPKDRARDTQYF. The CDR3 bases are TGTGCCAGCAGCCCCAAGGACAGGGCTCGAGATACGCAGTATTTT. Based on the CDR3 plus reference TRBV5-5 and TRBJ2-3, the full variable domain is DAGVTQSPTHLIKTRGQQVTLRCSPISGHKSVSWYQQVLGQGPQFIFQYYEKEERGRGNFPDRFSARQFPNYSSELNVNALLLGDSALYLCASSPKDRARDTQYFGPGTRLTVL.

This chain uses TRBV29-1 with TRBJ2-7; 8 bases match TRBD2. Germline V gene lookup returns CDR1 SQVTM and CDR2 ANQGSEA. This CDR3 is 17 amino acids long. With V trimmed by 3 bases and J by 7 bases, 20 bases remained unmatched. CDR3 in DNA: TGCAGCGTTGAGCGTCCGGCGGGAGGAACCCTCGGTTGGGAGCAGTACTTC. Protein product: CSVERPAGGTLGWEQYF.

This clone has only one observation. The gene calls are TRBV7-8 and TRBJ1-2; 10 bases match TRBD1. Germline V gene lookup returns CDR1 SGHVS and CDR2 FQNEAQ. With 5 bases clipped from V and 4 bases from J, the junction kept 10 bases outside the gene matches. This CDR3 contains 16 residues. The CDR3 sequence is CASSPLDRGLTYGYTF. The DNA of the CDR3 is TGTGCCAGCAGCCCCCTGGACAGGGGGTTGACCTATGGCTACACCTTC.

The chain couples TRBV18 to TRBJ2-2; D not certain. Trimming removed 2 bases from V and 4 bases from J, with 5 bases in between. The CDR3 totals 13 residues. Germline loops: CDR1 KGHSH, CDR2 LQKENI. The CDR3 reads CASSPIGTGELFF. CDR3 nucleotide sequence: TGTGCCAGCTCACCAATCGGCACCGGGGAGCTGTTTTTT.

The chain carries TRBV29-1 and TRBJ1-4, with TRBD1 as a possible D gene (5 bases). Trimming removed 8 bases from V and 1 base from J, with 17 bases in between. The CDR3 contains 15 residues. In germline, CDR1 is SQVTM, CDR2 ANQGSEA. CDR3 residues: CSPSGRGLTNEKLFF. The CDR3, as DNA: TGCAGCCCCAGTGGGAGGGGCCTAACTAATGAAAAACTGTTTTTT.

The chain uses TRBV4-1 and TRBJ2-7; D unclear. This CDR3 is 14 amino acids long. V dropped 0 bases and J dropped 3 bases, with 9 bases sitting between them. CDR1 MGHRA and CDR2 YSYEKL come from the germline V gene. As DNA, the CDR3 is TGCGCCAGCAGCCAAGATGGCCAGGTCTACGAGCAGTACTTC. Its protein product is CASSQDGQVYEQYF.

The rearrangement joins TRBV5-1 to TRBJ2-7; unclear D gene. V shed 5 bases and J shed 4 bases, with 7 bases lying between them. Germline V lookup: CDR1 SGHRS, CDR2 YFSETQ. The CDR3 length is 11 residues. CDR3 in DNA: TGCGCCAGCAGTGGGCATTACGAGCAGTACTTC. Translation: CASSGHYEQYF. Combining the CDR3 with reference TRBV5-1 and TRBJ2-7 gives the whole variable domain KAGVTQTPRYLIKTRGQQVTLSCSPISGHRSVSWYQQTPGQGLQFLFEYFSETQRNKGNFPGRFSGRQFSNSRSEMNVSTLELGDSALYLCASSGHYEQYFGPGTRLTVT.